This T cell receptor (beta chain) was sequenced in a study of identical twins. Notes on the study in general: Shared out-of-frame alpha sequences (those common to twins) showed excess low generation probability. Within monozygotic twins, out-of-frame TCR alpha sharing was underestimated by the models. The more abundant beta clonotypes in cord blood had fewer insertions, and memory repertoires did not show this.

CDR3 size: 14 residues. Trimming shortened V by 3 bases and J by 5 bases, and 8 bases separated the two germline ends. CDR1 and CDR2 from the germline V gene are SGHTA and FQGTGA. cDNA carried unique molecular identifiers, and a universal primer site was added by template switching. Using its own MiXCR run on the 5' RACE reads, TCRdb lists one record per CDR3 protein. The table records about 690,000 distinct CDR3 sequences, 6.1% of them present only once. Details on this clonotype: Its antigen remains unknown.

This chain connects TRBV7-3 to TRBJ1-6; tentative D call: TRBD1 (5 bases). The specimen was naive T cells sorted from blood. This sequence was found in a young man in good health. CDR3 nucleotide sequence: TGTGCCAGCAGCTTTGGACAAAATAATTCACCCCTCCACTTT. Translation gives CASSFGQNNSPLHF.